This T cell receptor beta chain is from a study of blood T cell repertoires in COVID-19. Per the original methods: Scientists estimated how many nucleated cells there were by amplifying reference gene primers. Assay: immunoSEQ multiplex PCR; the TCRdb copy retains only in-frame clones and omits some. V, J and clone size were drawn from that table, and D and trimming were deduced from the DNA. The data contain tens of thousands of clones, about 80% of them singletons. The CDR3 is 15 amino acids. Germline loops: CDR1 SGHTS, CDR2 YDEGEE. The V end was cut by 3 bases, the J end by 10 bases, with 20 bases between.

Input material: peripheral blood. The chain joins TRBV5-8 to TRBJ1-5, with D possibly being TRBD1 (6 bases). This receptor was taken from a man between 50 and 59 years old with active or convalescent COVID-19. The CDR3 DNA follows: TGTGCCAGCAGCTCCGGACAGACCCAAGGGGCTCCCCAGCATTTT. Protein: CASSSGQTQGAPQHF. Complete variable domain (other parts from reference TRBV5-8 and TRBJ1-5): EAGVTQSPTHLIKTRGQQATLRCSPISGHTSVYWYQQALGLGLQFLLWYDEGEERNRGNFPPRFSGRQFPNYSSELNVNALELEDSALYLCASSSGQTQGAPQHFGDGTRLSIL.